The 25 T cell receptor beta chains in this list originate from one sample, sequenced in a study. TCRdb itself ran the 5' RACE reads through MiXCR, one entry per CDR3 protein. The table lists fewer than 65,000 distinct CDR3 sequences, under 35% of them singletons. Sequencing input: tumor-infiltrating naive CD4+ T cells sorted from the breast tumor. Subset reported: naive CD4+ T cells, CD4+CD45RA+CD25-. These receptors all stem from a female donor with breast cancer.

The chain joins TRBV20-1 to TRBJ2-7; D gene unclear. Germline V gives CDR1 DFQATT, CDR2 SNEGSKA (reference sequence). V was cut by 5 bases and J by 4 bases, with 12 bases left in between. This CDR3 contains 12 residues. Here the CDR3 DNA reads TGCAGTGCTGGGGATATGGATTACGAGCAGTACTTC. This translates into CSAGDMDYEQYF.

This clonotype was detected only once. Because it lacks the conserved phenylalanine or tryptophan at the end, this CDR3 is likely a read error. The CDR3, as DNA: TGTGCCAGCAGCCAAGAATTAGGGACGAACACTGAAGCTTTCCTT. This sequence encodes CASSQELGTNTEAFL. This sequence joins TRBV4-2 and TRBJ1-1; TRBD1 is a possible D gene (5 bases). The V gene's germline CDR1 is LGHNA and CDR2 YNFKEQ. Trimming stripped 0 bases from V and 1 base from J, with 9 bases between. This CDR3 comprises 15 residues.

The chain uses TRBV5-1 and TRBJ2-7; D call uncertain. Germline CDR1 and CDR2: SGHRS and YFSETQ. V was shortened by 5 bases and J by 3 bases, with 15 bases between the two germline ends. There are 14 residues in the CDR3. The CDR3 DNA reads TGCGCCAGCAGGGATGGTGGGTTTGGCTACGAGCAGTACTTC. Encoded protein: CASRDGGFGYEQYF. Based on the CDR3 plus reference TRBV5-1 and TRBJ2-7, the full variable domain is KAGVTQTPRYLIKTRGQQVTLSCSPISGHRSVSWYQQTPGQGLQFLFEYFSETQRNKGNFPGRFSGRQFSNSRSEMNVSTLELGDSALYLCASRDGGFGYEQYFGPGTRLTVT.

This clonotype is medium-sized. The chain joins TRBV6-6 to TRBJ1-5; 7 bases fit TRBD1. The CDR3 contains 13 residues. CDR1 is MNHNY and CDR2 is SVGAGI in the germline V gene (reference sequence). The V segment lost 7 bases and the J segment 6 bases; nucleotides outside the gene matches: 6. CDR3 in DNA: TGTGCCAGCAATATCCAGGGGGGTCAGCCCCAGCATTTT. It codes for CASNIQGGQPQHF.

The J gene is TRBJ1-1, the V gene TRBV12-3 or TRBV12-4; unclear D gene. With 11 bases removed from V and 6 bases from J, the gap between germline ends came to 10 bases. CDR3 size: 10 residues. The CDR3 loop is CALGSAEAFF. As DNA, the CDR3 is TGTGCCCTTGGGTCCGCTGAAGCTTTCTTT.

This chain joins TRBV7-9 and TRBJ1-1, with D uncertain. CDR1 and CDR2 (germline): SEHNR, FQNEAQ (reference sequence). V was clipped by 5 bases and J by 11 bases, with 12 bases between them. CDR3 size: 11 residues. CDR3 amino acids: CASSQDRRAFF. CDR3 nucleotides: TGTGCCAGCAGCCAAGATAGGAGGGCTTTCTTT.

This clonotype was observed a handful of times. The chain has TRBV12-3 or TRBV12-4 and TRBJ2-3, with 7 bases that match TRBD1. Losses at the gene ends were 5 bases for V and 4 bases for J; bases not matched to a gene: 9. The CDR3 is made up of 15 amino acids. The CDR3 DNA follows: TGTGCCAGCAGTGGAGACAGGGAAGGGGCAGATACGCAGTATTTT. This translates into CASSGDREGADTQYF.

Only a few counts were recorded for this clonotype. The chain is built from TRBV15 and TRBJ1-1, with D perhaps matching TRBD1 (5 bases). The length of the CDR3 is 14 residues. Per the germline V gene, CDR1 is LNHNV and CDR2 is YYDKDF (reference sequence). Trimming removed 3 bases from V and 5 bases from J, with 13 bases in between. CDR3 coding DNA: TGTGCCACCAGCAGGAATATGGCAGGGACTGAAGCTTTCTTT. This codes for CATSRNMAGTEAFF. The full variable domain, with the rest looked up from reference TRBV15 and TRBJ1-1, is DAMVIQNPRYQVTQFGKPVTLSCSQTLNHNVMYWYQQKSSQAPKLLFHYYDKDFNNEADTPDNFQSRRPNTSFCFLDIRSPGLGDTAMYLCATSRNMAGTEAFFGQGTRLTVV.

The genes are TRBV7-3 and TRBJ2-5, with D maybe TRBD2 (5 bases). This CDR3 is 13 amino acids long. Germline V gives CDR1 SGHTA, CDR2 FQGTGA. V lost 2 bases and J lost 2, with 6 bases in between. The CDR3 loop reads CASSLSGQETQYF. CDR3 coding DNA: TGTGCCAGCAGCTTATCGGGGCAAGAGACCCAGTACTTC.

The chain joins TRBV20-1 to TRBJ2-1; tentatively, D is TRBD2 (6 bases). Trimming cost V 3 bases and J 9 bases, with 12 bases left between them. Looked up from germline, CDR1 is DFQATT and CDR2 is SNEGSKA (reference sequence). CDR3 length: 12 amino acids. The CDR3: CSARGGFSEQFF. The DNA of the CDR3 is TGCAGTGCTAGGGGGGGATTCAGTGAGCAGTTCTTC.

The chain employs TRBV10-2 and TRBJ1-5; D unclear. Trimming cost V 0 bases and J 2 bases, with 5 bases left between them. The germline gives CDR1 WSHSY, CDR2 SAAADI. This CDR3 spans 14 amino acids. CDR3 DNA sequence: TGCGCCAGCAGTGAGTCGCGGGGCAATCAGCCCCAGCATTTT. Translation: CASSESRGNQPQHF.

Concerning this clonotype: Relative to the germline gene, one junction end is altered; a read error may explain this. The chain joins TRBV4-2 to TRBJ2-2; D may be TRBD1 (6 bases). Per germline, CDR1 LGHNA and CDR2 YNFKEQ. This CDR3 is built from 15 residues. The CDR3 loop is CASSTQRGDTEELFF. The CDR3 DNA reads TGTGCCAGCAGCACCCAACGTGGGGACACCGAGGAGCTGTTTTTT.

This clonotype was seen a handful of times. The chain carries TRBV6-5 and TRBJ2-7; no definite D call. V was trimmed by 5 bases and J by 0 bases, leaving 5 bases between them. Germline CDR1 and CDR2: MNHEY and SVGAGI. The CDR3 extends over 12 amino acids. Here the CDR3 DNA reads TGTGCCAGCAGTCCTAGCTCCTACGAGCAGTACTTC. It is translated as CASSPSSYEQYF.

This clonotype has just a few counts. The J gene is TRBJ1-1, the V gene TRBV7-9; the D gene is possibly TRBD1 (6 bases). CDR1 and CDR2 (germline): SEHNR, FQNEAQ (reference sequence). V was trimmed by 6 bases and J by 5 bases, leaving 16 bases between them. This CDR3 has 14 amino acids. CDR3 in amino acids: CASSRSQGWTEAFF. CDR3 nucleotides: TGTGCCAGCAGTCGTAGCCAGGGGTGGACTGAAGCTTTCTTT.

This sequence joins TRBV12-3 or TRBV12-4 and TRBJ1-4; D remains ambiguous. V was trimmed by 2 bases and J by 8 bases, leaving 9 bases between them. CDR3 size: 13 residues. DNA for the CDR3: TGTGCCAGCAGTTTATCGGGAGTGGAAAAACTGTTTTTT. Protein product: CASSLSGVEKLFF.

This clonotype was observed a few times. The rearrangement joins TRBV5-1 to TRBJ2-5, with D possibly TRBD1 on 5 matching bases. CDR3 length: 16 residues. Looked up from germline, CDR1 is SGHRS and CDR2 is YFSETQ. Trimming shortened V by 0 bases and J by 4 bases, and 16 bases separated the two germline ends. The CDR3 loop is CASSLGPRSRGETQYF. The CDR3 DNA reads TGCGCCAGCAGCTTGGGGCCCCGGAGTAGGGGAGAGACCCAGTACTTC. The entire variable domain, with the rest obtained from reference TRBV5-1 and TRBJ2-5, is as follows: KAGVTQTPRYLIKTRGQQVTLSCSPISGHRSVSWYQQTPGQGLQFLFEYFSETQRNKGNFPGRFSGRQFSNSRSEMNVSTLELGDSALYLCASSLGPRSRGETQYFGPGTRLLVL.

This clonotype was counted between two and nine times. The chain employs TRBV28 and TRBJ2-7; D remains unclear. The CDR3 length is 11 residues. Germline CDR1 and CDR2: MDHEN and SYDVKM. Trimming removed 8 bases at V and 4 bases at J, with 9 bases between. CDR3 bases: TGTGCCAGCGGGCTTCAATACGAGCAGTACTTC. Amino acids: CASGLQYEQYF.

V gene TRBV9 combines with J gene TRBJ2-2; the match to TRBD2 covers 7 bases. CDR3 size: 16 residues. In germline, CDR1 is SGDLS, CDR2 YYNGEE. V lost 4 bases, J lost 2 bases, and 8 bases stayed unmatched. The CDR3 loop reads CASSPRLADNTGELFF. The CDR3 DNA sequence: TGTGCCAGCAGCCCCCGTCTAGCGGATAACACCGGGGAGCTGTTTTTT. Together with reference TRBV9 and TRBJ2-2, the CDR3 gives the full variable domain: DSGVTQTPKHLITATGQRVTLRCSPRSGDLSVYWYQQSLDQGLQFLIQYYNGEERAKGNILERFSAQQFPDLHSELNLSSLELGDSALYFCASSPRLADNTGELFFGEGSRLTVL.

About this clonotype: At one boundary the junction diverges from the germline segment, which might be a read error. This chain uses TRBV6-5 with TRBJ1-3; D unclear. In germline, CDR1 is MNHEY, CDR2 SVGAGI. This CDR3 has 15 residues. The CDR3, as DNA: TGTGCCGGCAGTTACTCCCTAAGGCAAGGAAACACCATATATTTT. It codes for CAGSYSLRQGNTIYF.

This clonotype was detected a few times. The V gene is TRBV9, the J gene TRBJ2-7; possibly TRBD2 for D (6 bases). Trimming removed 6 bases from V and 2 bases from J, with 15 bases in between. Per germline, CDR1 SGDLS and CDR2 YYNGEE. This CDR3 is 14 amino acids long. CDR3 protein: CASTRGANTYEQYF. CDR3 nucleotide sequence: TGTGCCAGCACCCGCGGGGCGAATACCTACGAGCAGTACTTC.

The chain recombines TRBV5-5 with TRBJ1-6; maybe TRBD1 (5 bases). The germline V and J ends were trimmed by 4 bases and 7 bases, with 15 bases remaining between them. Germline values: CDR1 SGHKS, CDR2 YYEKEE (reference sequence). The CDR3 is made up of 15 amino acids. CDR3 nucleotide sequence: TGTGCCAGCAGCGACAGACTGCCGGGCAATTCACCCCTCCACTTT. Its translation is CASSDRLPGNSPLHF.

The chain recombines TRBV12-3 or TRBV12-4 with TRBJ1-5; D is undetermined. The CDR3 is 11 amino acids. Trimming left V 6 bases short and J 8 bases short, with 8 bases between. CDR3 sequence: CASRDREPQHF. The CDR3 DNA sequence: TGTGCCAGCAGGGATAGGGAGCCCCAGCATTTT.

This clonotype has just a few counts. This chain joins TRBV5-6 and TRBJ1-2; D is unclear. Per germline, CDR1 SGHDT and CDR2 YYEEEE. V shed 1 base and J shed 2 bases, with 12 bases lying between them. The CDR3 consists of 15 residues. CDR3 in amino acids: CASSLMDRENYGYTF. In nucleotides, the CDR3 is TGTGCCAGCAGCTTGATGGACCGAGAGAACTATGGCTACACCTTC.

This clonotype was seen at least ten times. The gene calls are TRBV7-2 and TRBJ1-3; D ambiguous. V lost 5 bases to trimming and J lost 0 bases, with 14 bases between them. Germline V gives CDR1 SGHTA, CDR2 FQGNSA. The length of the CDR3 is 16 residues. CDR3 sequence reads: CASSPNLLGSGNTIYF. CDR3 sequence (DNA): TGTGCCAGCAGCCCAAATTTACTGGGCTCTGGAAACACCATATATTTT. Together with reference TRBV7-2 and TRBJ1-3, the CDR3 gives the full variable domain: GAGVSQSPSNKVTEKGKDVELRCDPISGHTALYWYRQSLGQGLEFLIYFQGNSAPDKSGLPSDRFSAERTGGSVSTLTIQRTQQEDSAVYLCASSPNLLGSGNTIYFGEGSWLTVV.

This clonotype was counted a few times. V usage is TRBV9 and J usage is TRBJ2-3; D is unresolved. CDR3 length equals 13 residues. V dropped 3 bases and J dropped 6 bases, with 11 bases sitting between them. Germline loops: CDR1 SGDLS, CDR2 YYNGEE. For the CDR3, the DNA is TGTGCCAGCAGCGGAGAAGACCGGGATACGCAGTATTTT. Protein product: CASSGEDRDTQYF.